Listed below are T cell receptor beta chains from one sample, sequenced in a study of OX40 agonist ivuxolimab in advanced cancers. Data came from immunoSEQ multiplex PCR; TCRdb stores just in-frame clones and leaves some out. This table holds fewer than 70,000 clones, 75% to 90% found once. Here the sequenced sample was CD4+ or CD8+ T cells sorted from blood, taken in a trial of the OX40 agonist ivuxolimab. These receptors were obtained from an adult with an advanced solid tumor such as melanoma, head and neck, liver or kidney cancer. The conserved cysteine and the conserved F or W are not part of the CDR3 here. The D gene is left open where the match is weak.

j_call	v_call	d_call	cdr3_aa
TRBJ1-5	TRBV7-8	.	ASSLVGAEGQPQH
TRBJ2-5	TRBV7-9	TRBD1	ASSLGGGGETQY
TRBJ2-5	TRBV30	.	AWTQARETQY
TRBJ1-6	TRBV29-1	.	SVASSKGSPLH
TRBJ1-4	TRBV11-2	TRBD1	ASSTGTVNEKLF
TRBJ2-1	TRBV7-3	.	ASSLTSRGEQF
TRBJ1-3	TRBV14	.	ASSQATASSGNTIY
TRBJ2-7	TRBV9	.	ASSVVPQGYEQY
TRBJ2-5	TRBV23-1	.	ASSQNGPRMKETQY
TRBJ1-2	TRBV7-2	TRBD1	ASSFQGALLYGYT
TRBJ2-3	TRBV12-5	.	ASGLGAALRDTQY
TRBJ2-3	TRBV29-1	.	SGRDTFTDTQY
TRBJ2-2	TRBV5-1	.	ASSLAETGELF
TRBJ1-2	TRBV29-1	.	SVVEGENGYT
TRBJ1-5	TRBV6-1	TRBD1	ASSVTGGNQPQH